Listed below are T cell receptor beta chains from one sample, sequenced in a study of beta chain features in type 1 diabetes. Sequencing was performed with immunoSEQ multiplex PCR; in TCRdb, only in-frame clones are kept and a portion is missing. The sample shows almost 350,000 clones, roughly 8% of them seen only once. Sequencing used central memory CD4+ T cells from blood. These receptors all stem from a woman younger than 35 in good health. Each CDR3 is given with its conserved first and last residue. The D gene is left open where the match is weak. The listing skips clone size in some rows; elsewhere it reads once, few, many or a size class.

V,size,J,D,length,DNA,CDR3
TRBV28,many,TRBJ2-7,TRBD2,13,TGTGCCAGCAGAAAGCGGGAGTTCCACGAGCAGTACTTC,CASRKREFHEQYF
TRBV19,many,TRBJ2-2,TRBD1,13,TGTGCCAGTAGTATGCGGACAGGTTGGGAGCTGTTTTTT,CASSMRTGWELFF
TRBV5-4,few,TRBJ2-2,-,13,TGTGCCAGCAGCTTGGACCGAACCGGGGAGCTGTTTTTT,CASSLDRTGELFF
TRBV5-6,-,TRBJ2-7,-,16,TGTGCCAGCAGCTTGTACGGGACGTCAAGCTCCTACGAGCAGTACTTC,CASSLYGTSSSYEQYF
TRBV6-6,few,TRBJ2-4,-,16,TGTGCCAGCAGTCCCCGACTTACCTTAGCCAAAAACATTCAGTACTTC,CASSPRLTLAKNIQYF
TRBV5-6,few,TRBJ2-3,TRBD2,17,TGTGCCAGCAGCTCACAACTAGCGGGAGGTCGCACAGATACGCAGTATTTT,CASSSQLAGGRTDTQYF
TRBV15,few,TRBJ1-2,TRBD1,15,TGTGCCACCAGCAAAGACAGGGGATCTAACTATGGCTACACCTTC,CATSKDRGSNYGYTF
TRBV20-1,few,TRBJ2-7,-,11,TGCAGTGCTCCAAGGACCTTCGAGCAGTACTTC,CSAPRTFEQYF
TRBV4-3,many,TRBJ2-7,-,14,TGCGCCAGCAGCCAGTTTCTCGGGGTCTACGAGCAGTACTTC,CASSQFLGVYEQYF
TRBV28,few,TRBJ2-7,-,13,TGTGCCAGCTCCTCCTTAAATACCTACGAGCAGTACTTC,CASSSLNTYEQYF
TRBV28,few,TRBJ2-7,-,12,TGTGCCAGCCTCCGGGGGGCCGACGAGCAGTACTTC,CASLRGADEQYF
TRBV7-9,-,TRBJ2-5,-,14,TGTGCCAGCAGTTCCCCGGGGGCGGAGGAGACCCAGTACTTC,CASSSPGAEETQYF
TRBV9,-,TRBJ2-2,-,13,TGTGCCAGCAGAACACTGGACACCGGGGAGCTGTTTTTT,CASRTLDTGELFF
TRBV4-3,many,TRBJ2-1,TRBD1,15,TGCGCCAGCAGCCAAGGGGACAGGGAGGTCTATGAGCAGTTCTTC,CASSQGDREVYEQFF
TRBV7-2,many,TRBJ2-7,-,14,TGTGCCAGCAGCTTAATACGGGGGTCCTACGAGCAGTACTTC,CASSLIRGSYEQYF
TRBV15,many,TRBJ2-4,-,14,TGTGCCACCAGCCAGGGGGGCGGGAGAGACATTCAGTACTTC,CATSQGGGRDIQYF
TRBV20-1,few,TRBJ1-2,TRBD1,11,TGCAGTGCCCTTGGGACAGTTGGCTACACCTTC,CSALGTVGYTF
TRBV29-1,few,TRBJ2-3,-,13,TGCAGCGTTGACGTGGGGGCACTTGATACGCAGTATTTT,CSVDVGALDTQYF
TRBV7-2,-,TRBJ2-1,-,15,TGTGCCAGCAGCTTATACCCTATATCGGAGAATGAGCAGTTCTTC,CASSLYPISENEQFF
TRBV7-2,-,TRBJ2-5,TRBD2,15,TGTGCCAGCAGTTCTAGCGGGGGGTACCAAGAGACCCAGTACTTC,CASSSSGGYQETQYF